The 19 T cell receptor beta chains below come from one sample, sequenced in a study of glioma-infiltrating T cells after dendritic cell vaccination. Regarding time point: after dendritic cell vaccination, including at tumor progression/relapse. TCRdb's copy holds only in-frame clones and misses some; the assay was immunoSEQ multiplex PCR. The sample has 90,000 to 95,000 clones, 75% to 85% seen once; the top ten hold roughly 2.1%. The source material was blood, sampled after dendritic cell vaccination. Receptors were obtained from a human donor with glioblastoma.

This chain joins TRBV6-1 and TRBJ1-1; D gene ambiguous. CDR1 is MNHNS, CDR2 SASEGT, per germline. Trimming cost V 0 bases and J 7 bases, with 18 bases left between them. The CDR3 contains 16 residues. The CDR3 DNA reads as TGTGCCAGCAGTGAAGCGCTCAATTGGCGGTCGGGTGAAGCTTTCTTT. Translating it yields CASSEALNWRSGEAFF.

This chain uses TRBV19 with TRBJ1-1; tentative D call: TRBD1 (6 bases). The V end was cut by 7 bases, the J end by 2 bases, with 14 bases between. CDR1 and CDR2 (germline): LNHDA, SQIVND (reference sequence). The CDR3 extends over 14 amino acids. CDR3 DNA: TGTGCCAGTACTTCCACAGGGCGTAACACTGAAGCTTTCTTT. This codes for CASTSTGRNTEAFF.

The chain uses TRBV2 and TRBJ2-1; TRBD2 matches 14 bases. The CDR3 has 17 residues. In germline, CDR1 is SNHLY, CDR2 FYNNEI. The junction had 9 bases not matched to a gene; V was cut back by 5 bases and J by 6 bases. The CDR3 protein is CASSQTGTSGRANEQFF. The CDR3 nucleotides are TGTGCCAGCAGTCAAACCGGGACTAGCGGGAGAGCCAATGAGCAGTTCTTC.

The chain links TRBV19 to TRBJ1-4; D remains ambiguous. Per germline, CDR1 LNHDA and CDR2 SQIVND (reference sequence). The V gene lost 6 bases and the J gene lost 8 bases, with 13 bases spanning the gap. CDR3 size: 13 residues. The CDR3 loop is CASRSIAREKLFF. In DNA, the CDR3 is TGTGCCAGTAGATCCATCGCCCGGGAAAAACTGTTTTTT.

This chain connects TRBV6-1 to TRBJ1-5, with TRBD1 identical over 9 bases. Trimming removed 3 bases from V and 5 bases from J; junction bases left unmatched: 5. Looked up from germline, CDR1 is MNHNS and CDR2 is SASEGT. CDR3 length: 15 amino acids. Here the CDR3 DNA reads TGTGCCAGCAGTGATTGGGGGACAGGGTATCAGCCCCAGCATTTT. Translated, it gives CASSDWGTGYQPQHF.

CDR3 in amino acids: CAGGTVGRDTQYF. For the CDR3, the DNA is TGTGCCGGGGGGACAGTCGGGCGGGATACGCAGTATTTT. The chain is built from TRBV2 and TRBJ2-3, with TRBD1 as a possible D gene (7 bases). V gave up 11 bases and J gave up 6 bases, with 18 bases separating them. The germline gives CDR1 SNHLY, CDR2 FYNNEI. CDR3 length: 13 residues.

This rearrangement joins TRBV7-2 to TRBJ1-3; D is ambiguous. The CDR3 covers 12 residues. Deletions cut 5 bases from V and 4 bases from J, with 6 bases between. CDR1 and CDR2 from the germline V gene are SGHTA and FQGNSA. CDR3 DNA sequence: TGTGCCAGCAGCCCAATGGGAAACACCATATATTTT. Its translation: CASSPMGNTIYF.

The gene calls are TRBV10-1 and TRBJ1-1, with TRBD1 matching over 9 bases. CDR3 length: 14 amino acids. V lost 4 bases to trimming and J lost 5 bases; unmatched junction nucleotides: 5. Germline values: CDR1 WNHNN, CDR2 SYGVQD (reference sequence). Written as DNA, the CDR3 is TGCGCCAGCAGTGCTAATGGACAGGGGACTGAAGCTTTCTTT. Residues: CASSANGQGTEAFF.

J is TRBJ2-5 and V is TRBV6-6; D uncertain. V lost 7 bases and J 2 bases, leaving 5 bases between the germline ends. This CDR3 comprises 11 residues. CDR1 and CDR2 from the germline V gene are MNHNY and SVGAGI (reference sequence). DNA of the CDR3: TGTGCCAGCACGGGTCAAGAGACCCAGTACTTC. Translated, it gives CASTGQETQYF.

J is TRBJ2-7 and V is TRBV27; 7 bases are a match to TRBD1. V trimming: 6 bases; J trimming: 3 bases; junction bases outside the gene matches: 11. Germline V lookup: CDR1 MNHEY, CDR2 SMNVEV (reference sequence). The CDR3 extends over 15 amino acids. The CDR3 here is CASSSMDRLFYEQYF. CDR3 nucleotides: TGTGCCAGCAGCTCTATGGACAGGCTATTCTACGAGCAGTACTTC.

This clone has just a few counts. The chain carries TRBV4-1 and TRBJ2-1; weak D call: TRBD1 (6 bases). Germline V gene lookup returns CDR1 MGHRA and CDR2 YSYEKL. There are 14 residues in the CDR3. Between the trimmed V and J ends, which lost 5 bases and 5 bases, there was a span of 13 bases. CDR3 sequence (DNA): TGCGCCAGCAGCTTCCGGGACACAGACAATGAGCAGTTCTTC. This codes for CASSFRDTDNEQFF.

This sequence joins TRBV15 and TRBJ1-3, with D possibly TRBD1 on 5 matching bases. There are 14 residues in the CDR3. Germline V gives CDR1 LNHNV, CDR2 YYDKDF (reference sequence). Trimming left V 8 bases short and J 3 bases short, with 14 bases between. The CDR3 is CATGRGLGGNTIYF. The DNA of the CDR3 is TGTGCCACCGGGAGGGGTCTTGGTGGAAACACCATATATTTT.

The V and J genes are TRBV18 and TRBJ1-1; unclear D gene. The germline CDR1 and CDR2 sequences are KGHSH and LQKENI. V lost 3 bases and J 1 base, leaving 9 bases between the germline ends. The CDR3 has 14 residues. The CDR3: CASSPRGANTEAFF. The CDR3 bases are TGTGCCAGCTCACCGCGGGGAGCGAACACTGAAGCTTTCTTT.

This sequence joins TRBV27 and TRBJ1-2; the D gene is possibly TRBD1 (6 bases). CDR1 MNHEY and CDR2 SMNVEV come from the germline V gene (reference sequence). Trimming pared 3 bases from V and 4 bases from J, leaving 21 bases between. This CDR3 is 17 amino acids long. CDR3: CASSFYRVGGILYGYTF. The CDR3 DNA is TGTGCCAGCAGTTTCTACAGGGTTGGGGGTATTCTCTATGGCTACACCTTC.

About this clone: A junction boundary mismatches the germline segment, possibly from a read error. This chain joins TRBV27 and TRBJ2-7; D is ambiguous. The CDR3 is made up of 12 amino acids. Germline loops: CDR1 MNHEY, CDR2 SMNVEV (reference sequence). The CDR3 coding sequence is TGTGCCAGCAGTTTAATATGCTGGAGCGTTATCTTC. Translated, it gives CASSLICWSVIF.

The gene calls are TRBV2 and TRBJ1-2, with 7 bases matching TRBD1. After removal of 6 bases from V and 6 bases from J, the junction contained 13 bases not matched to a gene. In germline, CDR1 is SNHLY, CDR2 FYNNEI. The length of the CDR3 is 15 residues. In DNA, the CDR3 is TGTGCCAGCAGGGAACAGGGGTACCGGGCAGATGGCTACACCTTC. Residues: CASREQGYRADGYTF.

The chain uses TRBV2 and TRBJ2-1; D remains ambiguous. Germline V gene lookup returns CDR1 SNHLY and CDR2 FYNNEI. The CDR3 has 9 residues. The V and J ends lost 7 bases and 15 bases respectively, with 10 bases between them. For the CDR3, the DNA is TGTGCCAGCAAGGAGACTGTGTTCTTC. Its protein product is CASKETVFF. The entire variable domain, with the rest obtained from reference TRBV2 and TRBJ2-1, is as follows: EPEVTQTPSHQVTQMGQEVILRCVPISNHLYFYWYRQILGQKVEFLVSFYNNEISEKSEIFDDQFSVERPDGSNFTLKIRSTKLEDSAMYFCASKETVFFGPGTRLTVL.

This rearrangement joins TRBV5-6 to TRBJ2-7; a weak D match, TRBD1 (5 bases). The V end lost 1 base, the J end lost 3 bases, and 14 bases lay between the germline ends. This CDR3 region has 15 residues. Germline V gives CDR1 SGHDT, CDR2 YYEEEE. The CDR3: CASSLQDKKVYEQYF. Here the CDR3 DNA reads TGTGCCAGCAGCTTGCAGGACAAAAAAGTCTACGAGCAGTACTTC.

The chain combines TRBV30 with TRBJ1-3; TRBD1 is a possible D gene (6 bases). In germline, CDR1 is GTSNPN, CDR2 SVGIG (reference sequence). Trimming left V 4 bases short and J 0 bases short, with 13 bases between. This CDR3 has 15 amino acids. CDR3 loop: CAWNSRGFSGNTIYF. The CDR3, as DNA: TGTGCCTGGAACTCCAGGGGCTTCTCTGGAAACACCATATATTTT. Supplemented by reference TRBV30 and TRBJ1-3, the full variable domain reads SQTIHQWPATLVQPVGSPLSLECTVEGTSNPNLYWYRQAAGRGLQLLFYSVGIGQISSEVPQNLSASRPQDRQFILSSKKLLLSDSGFYLCAWNSRGFSGNTIYFGEGSWLTVV.